The 9 T cell receptor beta chains reported below all come from one sample, sequenced in a study of CD4 T cells in relation to SARS-CoV-2 and coronaviruses. TCRdb's copy holds only in-frame clones and misses some; the assay was immunoSEQ multiplex PCR. Counted here are 15,000 to 20,000 clones, roughly four fifths occurring once; the ten biggest clones make up around 10%. Their antigen targets remain unknown. CD4+ T cells from unexposed donors were obtained before the COVID-19 pandemic (2011-2018). The cells were cultured for about ten days before CD4+ T cells were isolated. The specimen sequenced was CD4+ T cells from PBMCs, cultured in vitro. Receptors were obtained from a human donor in good health.

This clone showed up just a few times. This chain links TRBV30 with TRBJ1-6; D possibly corresponds to TRBD1 (6 bases). V was clipped by 3 bases and J by 4 bases, with 7 bases between them. This CDR3 spans 13 amino acids. The germline V gene encodes CDR1 GTSNPN and CDR2 SVGIG (reference sequence). The DNA for the CDR3 is TGTGCCTGGAGGGACAGTTATAATTCACCCCTCCACTTT. Translating it yields CAWRDSYNSPLHF.

This chain connects TRBV4-2 to TRBJ2-1; D unclear. Per germline, CDR1 LGHNA and CDR2 YNFKEQ. The ends were cut back, 4 bases at V and 7 bases at J, with 11 bases in the middle. CDR3 size: 13 residues. The CDR3 loop reads CASSPRNPNEQFF. CDR3 coding DNA: TGTGCCAGCAGCCCAAGAAACCCTAATGAGCAGTTCTTC.

The rearrangement links TRBV30 to TRBJ2-2, with TRBD2 as a possible D gene (5 bases). The germline V gene has CDR1 GTSNPN and CDR2 SVGIG (reference sequence). There are 14 residues in the CDR3. The V end was cut by 5 bases, the J end by 0 bases, with 10 bases between. The CDR3 nucleotides are TGTGCCTGGGATGGGCGGGCGAACACCGGGGAGCTGTTTTTT. Its translation is CAWDGRANTGELFF.

The chain carries TRBV18 and TRBJ2-7; 8 nucleotides agree with TRBD1. V was pared by 3 bases and J by 0 bases, with 7 bases of the junction left unmatched. The CDR3 is made up of 16 amino acids. Germline assignment: CDR1 KGHSH and CDR2 LQKENI. The CDR3 loop is CASSPQGASSSYEQYF. CDR3 DNA: TGTGCCAGCTCACCCCAGGGGGCCTCTAGCTCCTACGAGCAGTACTTC. The whole variable domain, filled in from reference TRBV18 and TRBJ2-7, reads NAGVMQNPRHLVRRRGQEARLRCSPMKGHSHVYWYRQLPEEGLKFMVYLQKENIIDESGMPKERFSAEFPKEGPSILRIQQVVRGDSAAYFCASSPQGASSSYEQYFGPGTRLTVT.

The J gene is TRBJ1-4, the V gene TRBV7-9, with D possibly matching TRBD1 (6 bases). The CDR3 contains 14 residues. Germline V lookup: CDR1 SEHNR, CDR2 FQNEAQ (reference sequence). The V and J ends lost 5 bases and 7 bases respectively, with 14 bases between them. The CDR3 is CASSPTGLGEKLFF. The CDR3 coding sequence is TGTGCCAGCAGCCCGACAGGACTCGGTGAAAAACTGTTTTTT.

The rearrangement uses TRBV9 and TRBJ1-1, with D uncertain. The CDR3 sequence is 16 residues long. Trimming took off 2 bases at V and 2 bases at J, with 16 bases between the two ends. Germline assignment: CDR1 SGDLS and CDR2 YYNGEE. As DNA, the CDR3 is TGTGCCAGCAGCGTCGGGCCTGGGGAAGAAAACACTGAAGCTTTCTTT. It specifies CASSVGPGEENTEAFF.

The rearrangement uses TRBV19 and TRBJ2-5, with 8 nucleotides matching TRBD1. Germline trimming cut 5 bases from V and 1 base from J; bases unmatched to any gene: 3. Germline V CDR1 and CDR2: LNHDA, SQIVND (reference sequence). This CDR3 has 14 amino acids. The CDR3 DNA reads TGTGCCAGTAGTGGAACAGGGGGCCAAGAGACCCAGTACTTC. Amino acid sequence: CASSGTGGQETQYF.

This clone has only one observation. The rearrangement uses TRBV10-1 and TRBJ2-3, with D uncertain. Trimming shortened V by 0 bases and J by 1 base, and 8 bases separated the two germline ends. The CDR3 is 15 residues long. Germline lookup yields CDR1 WNHNN and CDR2 SYGVQD (reference sequence). CDR3 bases: TGCGCCAGCAGTGAGTCAGGCGCCGGCACAGATACGCAGTATTTT. The encoded protein is CASSESGAGTDTQYF.

The chain joins TRBV28 to TRBJ2-3; 9 bases align to TRBD1. CDR3 length equals 14 residues. Losses at the gene ends were 4 bases for V and 7 bases for J; bases not matched to a gene: 6. Germline V CDR1 and CDR2: MDHEN, SYDVKM. The CDR3, as DNA: TGTGCCAGCAGTTCACAGGGGGCGCATCATACGCAGTATTTT. Translating it yields CASSSQGAHHTQYF.